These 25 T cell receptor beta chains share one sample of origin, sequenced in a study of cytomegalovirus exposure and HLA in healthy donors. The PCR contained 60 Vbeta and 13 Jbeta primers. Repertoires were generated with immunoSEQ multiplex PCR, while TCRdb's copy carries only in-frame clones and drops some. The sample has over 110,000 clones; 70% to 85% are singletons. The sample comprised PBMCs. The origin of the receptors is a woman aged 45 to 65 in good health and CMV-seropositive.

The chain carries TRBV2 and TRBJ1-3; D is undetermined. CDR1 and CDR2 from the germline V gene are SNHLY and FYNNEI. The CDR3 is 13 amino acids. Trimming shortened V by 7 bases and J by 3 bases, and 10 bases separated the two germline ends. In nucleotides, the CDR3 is TGTGCCAGCAAGGATGGAGATGGAAACACCATATATTTT. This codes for CASKDGDGNTIYF.

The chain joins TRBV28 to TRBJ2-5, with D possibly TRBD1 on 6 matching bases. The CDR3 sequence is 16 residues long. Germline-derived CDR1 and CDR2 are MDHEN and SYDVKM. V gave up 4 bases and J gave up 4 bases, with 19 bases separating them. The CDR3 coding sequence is TGTGCCAGCAGTTCCCTAGATGGGGGCTGGGGAGAGACCCAGTACTTC. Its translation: CASSSLDGGWGETQYF.

In nucleotides, the CDR3 is TGTGCCAGCAGCACTAAACAGGGGGGGAATCAGCCCCAGCATTTT. It yields the protein CASSTKQGGNQPQHF. The chain carries TRBV21-1 and TRBJ1-5; the table's D gene call, TRBD1, was not cross checked with the DNA. TRBV21-1 represents a pseudogene. The CDR3 totals 15 residues.

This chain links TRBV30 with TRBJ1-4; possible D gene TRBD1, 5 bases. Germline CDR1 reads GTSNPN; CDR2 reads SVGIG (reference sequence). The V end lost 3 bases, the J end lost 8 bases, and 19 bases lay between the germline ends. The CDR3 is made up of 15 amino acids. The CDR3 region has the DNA TGTGCCTGGAGCGAAGAGACAGAGTTTTTAGAAAAACTGTTTTTT. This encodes CAWSEETEFLEKLFF.

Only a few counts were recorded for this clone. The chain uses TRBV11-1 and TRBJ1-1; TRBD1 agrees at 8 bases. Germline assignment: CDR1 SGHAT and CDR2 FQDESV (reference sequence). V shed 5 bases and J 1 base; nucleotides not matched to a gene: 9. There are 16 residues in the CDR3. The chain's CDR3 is CASSARDRTGNTEAFF. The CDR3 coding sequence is TGTGCCAGCAGCGCACGGGACAGGACAGGGAACACTGAAGCTTTCTTT.

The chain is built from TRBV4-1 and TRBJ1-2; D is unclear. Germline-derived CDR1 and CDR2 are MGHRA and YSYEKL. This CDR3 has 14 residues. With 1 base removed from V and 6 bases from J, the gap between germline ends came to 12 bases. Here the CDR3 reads CASSQATKRDGYTF. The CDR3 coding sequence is TGCGCCAGCAGCCAAGCGACCAAGAGGGATGGCTACACCTTC.

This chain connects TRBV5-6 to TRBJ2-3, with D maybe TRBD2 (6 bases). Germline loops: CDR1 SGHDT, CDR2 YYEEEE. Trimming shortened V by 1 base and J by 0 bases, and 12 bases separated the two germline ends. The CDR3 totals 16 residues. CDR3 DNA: TGTGCCAGCAGCTTGCTTGGCGGGGCTAGCACAGATACGCAGTATTTT. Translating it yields CASSLLGGASTDTQYF.

CDR3 loop: CASSFTGPGELFF. The CDR3 bases are TGCGCCAGCAGCTTTACAGGGCCCGGGGAGCTGTTTTTT. The chain couples TRBV5-1 to TRBJ2-2, with D possibly matching TRBD1 (6 bases). Germline CDR1 is SGHRS and CDR2 is YFSETQ. This CDR3 region has 13 residues. Trimming stripped 2 bases from V and 6 bases from J, with 8 bases between.

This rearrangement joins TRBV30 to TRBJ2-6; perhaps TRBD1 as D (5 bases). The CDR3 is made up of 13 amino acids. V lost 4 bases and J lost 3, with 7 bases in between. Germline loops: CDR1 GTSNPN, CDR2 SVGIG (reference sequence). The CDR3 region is CAWTGRGANVLTF. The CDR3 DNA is TGTGCCTGGACAGGGCGTGGGGCCAACGTCCTGACTTTC.

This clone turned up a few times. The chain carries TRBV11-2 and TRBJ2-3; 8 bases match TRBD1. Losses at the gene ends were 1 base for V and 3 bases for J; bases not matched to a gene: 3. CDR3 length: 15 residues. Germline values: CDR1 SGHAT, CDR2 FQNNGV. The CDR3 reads CASSLGTGRTDTQYF. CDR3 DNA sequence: TGTGCCAGCAGCTTAGGGACAGGGCGAACAGATACGCAGTATTTT. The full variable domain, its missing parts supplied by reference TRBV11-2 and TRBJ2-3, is EAGVAQSPRYKIIEKRQSVAFWCNPISGHATLYWYQQILGQGPKLLIQFQNNGVVDDSQLPKDRFSAERLKGVDSTLKIQPAKLEDSAVYLCASSLGTGRTDTQYFGPGTRLTVL.

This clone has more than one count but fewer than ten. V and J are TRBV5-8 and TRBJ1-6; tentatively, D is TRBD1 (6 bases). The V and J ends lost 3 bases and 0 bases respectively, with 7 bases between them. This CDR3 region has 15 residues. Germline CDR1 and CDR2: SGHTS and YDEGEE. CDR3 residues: CASSSGVSYNSPLHF. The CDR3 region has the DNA TGTGCCAGCAGCTCAGGGGTCTCCTATAATTCACCCCTCCACTTT.

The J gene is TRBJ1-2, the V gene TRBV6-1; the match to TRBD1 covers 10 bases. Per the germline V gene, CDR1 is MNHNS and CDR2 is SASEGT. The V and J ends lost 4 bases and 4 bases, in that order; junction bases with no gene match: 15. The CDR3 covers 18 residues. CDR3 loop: CASSVQGTGAPPGYGYTF. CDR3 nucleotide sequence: TGTGCCAGCAGTGTCCAAGGGACAGGGGCTCCACCCGGCTATGGCTACACCTTC.

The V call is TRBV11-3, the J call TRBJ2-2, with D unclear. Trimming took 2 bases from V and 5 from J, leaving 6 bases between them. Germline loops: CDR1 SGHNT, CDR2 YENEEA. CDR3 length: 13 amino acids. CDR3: CASSLSSTGELFF. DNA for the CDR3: TGTGCCAGCAGCTTAAGTAGTACCGGGGAGCTGTTTTTT.

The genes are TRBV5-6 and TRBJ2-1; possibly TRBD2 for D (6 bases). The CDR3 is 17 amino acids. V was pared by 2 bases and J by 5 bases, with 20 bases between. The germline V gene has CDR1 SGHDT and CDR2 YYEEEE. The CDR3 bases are TGTGCCAGCAGCTTATTGTCCCCCAGCGGGCACAACAATGAGCAGTTCTTC. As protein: CASSLLSPSGHNNEQFF.

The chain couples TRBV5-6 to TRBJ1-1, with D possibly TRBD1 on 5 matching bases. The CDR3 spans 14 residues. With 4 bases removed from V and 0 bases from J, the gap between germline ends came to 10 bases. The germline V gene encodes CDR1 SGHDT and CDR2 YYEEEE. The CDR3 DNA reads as TGTGCCAGCAGCCTGGTGACAGTGAACACTGAAGCTTTCTTT. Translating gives CASSLVTVNTEAFF. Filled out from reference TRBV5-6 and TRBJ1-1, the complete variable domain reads DAGVTQSPTHLIKTRGQQVTLRCSPKSGHDTVSWYQQALGQGPQFIFQYYEEEERQRGNFPDRFSGHQFPNYSSELNVNALLLGDSALYLCASSLVTVNTEAFFGQGTRLTVV.

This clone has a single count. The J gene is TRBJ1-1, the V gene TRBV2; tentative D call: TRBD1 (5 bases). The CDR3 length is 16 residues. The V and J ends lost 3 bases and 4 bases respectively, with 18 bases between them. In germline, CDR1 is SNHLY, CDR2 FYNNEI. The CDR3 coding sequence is TGTGCCAGCAGTGAGGGACTGCCATGGGTAGGCACTGAAGCTTTCTTT. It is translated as CASSEGLPWVGTEAFF.

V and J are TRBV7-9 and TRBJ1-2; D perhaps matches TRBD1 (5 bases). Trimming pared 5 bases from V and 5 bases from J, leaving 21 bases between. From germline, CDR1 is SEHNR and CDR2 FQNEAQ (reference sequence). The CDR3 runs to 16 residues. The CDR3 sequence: CASSTTQSTVGYGYTF. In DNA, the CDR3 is TGTGCCAGCAGCACAACCCAATCGACAGTGGGGTATGGCTACACCTTC.

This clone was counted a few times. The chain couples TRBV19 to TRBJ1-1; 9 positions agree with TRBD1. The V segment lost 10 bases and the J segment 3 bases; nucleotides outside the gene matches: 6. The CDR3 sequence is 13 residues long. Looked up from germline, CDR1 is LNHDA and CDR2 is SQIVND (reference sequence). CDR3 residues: CATGQGTDTEAFF. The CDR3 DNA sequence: TGTGCCACAGGACAGGGGACGGACACTGAAGCTTTCTTT. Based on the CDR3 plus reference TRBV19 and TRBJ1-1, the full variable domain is DGGITQSPKYLFRKEGQNVTLSCEQNLNHDAMYWYRQDPGQGLRLIYYSQIVNDFQKGDIAEGYSVSREKKESFPLTVTSAQKNPTAFYLCATGQGTDTEAFFGQGTRLTVV.

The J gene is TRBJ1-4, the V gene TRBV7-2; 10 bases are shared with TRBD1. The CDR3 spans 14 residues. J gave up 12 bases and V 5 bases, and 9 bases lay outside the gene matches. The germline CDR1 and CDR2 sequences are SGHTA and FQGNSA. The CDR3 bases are TGTGCCAGCAGCCCGGGGACAGGGGTAATACAACTGTTTTTT. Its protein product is CASSPGTGVIQLFF.

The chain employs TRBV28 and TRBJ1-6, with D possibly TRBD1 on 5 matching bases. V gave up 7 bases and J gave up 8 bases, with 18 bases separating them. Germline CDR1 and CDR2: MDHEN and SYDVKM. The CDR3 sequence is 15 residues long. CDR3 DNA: TGTGCCAGCAAAGGGATCGGGGGAGGTGATTCACCCCTCCACTTT. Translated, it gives CASKGIGGGDSPLHF.

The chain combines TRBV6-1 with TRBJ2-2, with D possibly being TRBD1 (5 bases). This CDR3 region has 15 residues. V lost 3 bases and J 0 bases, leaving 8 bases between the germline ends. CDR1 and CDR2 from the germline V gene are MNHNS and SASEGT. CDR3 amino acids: CASSEIRANTGELFF. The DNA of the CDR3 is TGTGCCAGCAGTGAGATCAGGGCGAACACCGGGGAGCTGTTTTTT.

CDR3 nucleotide sequence: TGTGCCAGCAGCTTGGGAGGGTATGGCTACACCTTC. Translated: CASSLGGYGYTF. J is TRBJ1-2 and V is TRBV7-8; D is uncertain. Germline V CDR1 and CDR2: SGHVS, FQNEAQ. V dropped 3 bases and J dropped 5 bases, with 7 bases sitting between them. The CDR3 is 12 residues long.

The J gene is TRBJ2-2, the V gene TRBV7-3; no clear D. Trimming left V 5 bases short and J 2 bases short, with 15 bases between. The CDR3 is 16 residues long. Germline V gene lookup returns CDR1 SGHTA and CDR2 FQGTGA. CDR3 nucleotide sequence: TGTGCCAGCAGCCCCCTGGCGGCAGCTAACACCGGGGAGCTGTTTTTT. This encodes CASSPLAAANTGELFF.

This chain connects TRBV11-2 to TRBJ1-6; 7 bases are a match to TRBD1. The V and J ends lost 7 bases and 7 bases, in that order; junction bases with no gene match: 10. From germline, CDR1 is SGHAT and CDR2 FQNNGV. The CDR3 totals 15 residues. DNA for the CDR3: TGTGCCAGCACCTTTGCCGGGACAGCGAATTCACCCCTCCACTTT. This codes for CASTFAGTANSPLHF.

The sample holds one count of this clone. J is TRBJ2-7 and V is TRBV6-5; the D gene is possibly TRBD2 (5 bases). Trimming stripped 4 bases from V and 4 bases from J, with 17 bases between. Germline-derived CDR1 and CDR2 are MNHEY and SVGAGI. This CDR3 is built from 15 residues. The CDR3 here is CASSSSVSEGYEQYF. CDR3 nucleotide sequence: TGTGCCAGCAGTTCGAGTGTTTCAGAGGGATACGAGCAGTACTTC.